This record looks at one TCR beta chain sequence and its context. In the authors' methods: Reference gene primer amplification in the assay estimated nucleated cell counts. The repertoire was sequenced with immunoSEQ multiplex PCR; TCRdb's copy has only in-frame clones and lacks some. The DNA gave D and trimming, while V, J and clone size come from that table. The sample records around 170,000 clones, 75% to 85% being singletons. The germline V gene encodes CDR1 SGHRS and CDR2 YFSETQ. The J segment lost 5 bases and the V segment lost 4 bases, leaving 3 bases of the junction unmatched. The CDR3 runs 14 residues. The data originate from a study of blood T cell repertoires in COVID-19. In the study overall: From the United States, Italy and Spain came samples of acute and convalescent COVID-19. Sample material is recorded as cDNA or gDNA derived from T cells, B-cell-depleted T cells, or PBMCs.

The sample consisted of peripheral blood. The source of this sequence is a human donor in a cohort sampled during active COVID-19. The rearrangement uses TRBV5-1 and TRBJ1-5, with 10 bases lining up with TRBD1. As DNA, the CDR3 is TGCGCCAGCAGCCCGACAGGGGGCCATCAGCCCCAGCATTTT. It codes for CASSPTGGHQPQHF.